The 9 T cell receptor beta chains reported below all come from one sample, sequenced in a study of immune evolution from preneoplasia to lung adenocarcinoma. Some clones are missing from TCRdb's copy, which holds only in-frame ones; the method was immunoSEQ multiplex PCR. The sample comprises about 2,200 clones, 77% of which are singletons, and roughly 13% rests with the top ten. The sample taken for sequencing was FFPE adjacent normal lung tissue. These receptors were obtained from a person aged 60-79 years with lung adenocarcinoma.

The chain combines TRBV28 with TRBJ2-1, with TRBD2 matching over 7 bases. This CDR3 comprises 17 residues. J gave up 4 bases and V 5 bases, and 14 bases lay outside the gene matches. Germline V gene lookup returns CDR1 MDHEN and CDR2 SYDVKM. Here the CDR3 reads CASSPSPGREPYNEQFF. The CDR3 region has the DNA TGTGCCAGCAGTCCATCACCCGGGCGGGAGCCTTACAATGAGCAGTTCTTC.

The V call is TRBV28, the J call TRBJ2-7; TRBD2 matches at 7 bases. CDR3 length equals 14 residues. V lost 2 bases to trimming and J lost 3 bases; unmatched junction nucleotides: 4. CDR1 and CDR2 from the germline V gene are MDHEN and SYDVKM. The CDR3 DNA reads as TGTGCCAGCAGTTTAGCGGGGGAACACTACGAGCAGTACTTC. This codes for CASSLAGEHYEQYF.

The V call is TRBV18, the J call TRBJ1-5, with a possible D match to TRBD1 (6 bases). V gave up 3 bases and J gave up 4 bases, with 22 bases separating them. The germline V gene has CDR1 KGHSH and CDR2 LQKENI. The CDR3 has 18 residues. The CDR3 spells CASSPPPAAGAYNQPQHF. The CDR3 DNA reads TGTGCCAGCTCACCTCCCCCCGCCGCAGGGGCTTATAATCAGCCCCAGCATTTT.

This chain joins TRBV6-5 and TRBJ1-6; 8 bases fit TRBD1. The V gene's germline CDR1 is MNHEY and CDR2 SVGAGI. V lost 11 bases and J lost 12; bases outside the gene matches: 12. The CDR3 spans 13 residues. The CDR3 reads CACTTGGEGPLHF. In DNA, the CDR3 is TGTGCCTGCACAACAGGGGGAGAGGGACCCCTCCACTTT.

The V gene is TRBV4-3, the J gene TRBJ1-1, with unresolved D. Germline V gene sequence: CDR1 LGHNA, CDR2 YSLEER. Deletions cut 0 bases from V and 1 base from J, with 6 bases between. This CDR3 is built from 14 residues. The CDR3 nucleotides are TGCGCCAGCAGCCAAGAGGTAGGGAACACTGAAGCTTTCTTT. Encoded protein: CASSQEVGNTEAFF.

This clone was observed a few times. DNA for the CDR3: TGTGCCAGCAGTTCCCAGGCATCGGAGACCCAGTACTTC. It is translated as CASSSQASETQYF. This chain uses TRBV7-3 with TRBJ2-5; D is unclear. CDR1 is SGHTA and CDR2 is FQGTGA in the germline V gene. V lost 6 bases to trimming and J lost 5 bases, with 13 bases between them. This CDR3 has 13 residues.

A few counts support this clone. Here the CDR3 reads CASSLDSYQPQHF. The CDR3 DNA is TGTGCCAGCAGCTTAGATAGTTATCAGCCCCAGCATTTT. The chain couples TRBV11-2 to TRBJ1-5, with D unclear. Germline CDR1 and CDR2: SGHAT and FQNNGV. The CDR3 loop spans 13 amino acids. The V gene lost 0 bases and the J gene lost 5 bases, with 5 bases spanning the gap. The variable domain in full, with the rest retrieved from reference TRBV11-2 and TRBJ1-5, is EAGVAQSPRYKIIEKRQSVAFWCNPISGHATLYWYQQILGQGPKLLIQFQNNGVVDDSQLPKDRFSAERLKGVDSTLKIQPAKLEDSAVYLCASSLDSYQPQHFGDGTRLSIL.

This clone was recorded a few times. V usage is TRBV6-5 and J usage is TRBJ1-6; no clear D. Trimming stripped 6 bases from V and 6 bases from J, with 15 bases between. This CDR3 is 15 amino acids long. Germline V gene lookup returns CDR1 MNHEY and CDR2 SVGAGI. CDR3 region: CASRLEQNLNSPLHF. In DNA form, the CDR3 reads TGTGCCAGCAGACTCGAACAGAACCTTAATTCACCCCTCCACTTT.

This clone was seen once. The chain has TRBV5-1 and TRBJ2-3; TRBD2 is a possible D gene (5 bases). The ends were cut back, 0 bases at V and 4 bases at J, with 9 bases in the middle. CDR1 and CDR2 (germline): SGHRS, YFSETQ. This CDR3 spans 14 amino acids. CDR3 sequence reads: CASSLVGSADTQYF. The DNA for the CDR3 is TGCGCCAGCAGCTTGGTAGGGAGCGCAGATACGCAGTATTTT.